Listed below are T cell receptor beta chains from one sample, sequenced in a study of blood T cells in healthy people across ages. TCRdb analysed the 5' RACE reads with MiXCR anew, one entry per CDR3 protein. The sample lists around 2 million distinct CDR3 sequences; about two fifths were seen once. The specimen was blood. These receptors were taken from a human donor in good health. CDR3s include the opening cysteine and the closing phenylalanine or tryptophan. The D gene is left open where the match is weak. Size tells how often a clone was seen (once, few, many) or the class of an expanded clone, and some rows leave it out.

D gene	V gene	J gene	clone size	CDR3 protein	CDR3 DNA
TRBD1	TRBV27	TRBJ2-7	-	CASSGIGQVPREQYF	TGTGCCAGCAGTGGAATTGGACAGGTACCACGCGAGCAGTACTTC
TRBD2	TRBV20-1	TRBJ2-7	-	CSARGAGGGPSYEQYF	TGCAGTGCTAGAGGGGCAGGCGGGGGGCCCTCCTACGAGCAGTACTTC
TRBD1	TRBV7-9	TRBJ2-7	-	CASSSPGTGFAEQYF	TGTGCCAGCAGCTCGCCCGGGACAGGGTTCGCCGAGCAGTACTTC
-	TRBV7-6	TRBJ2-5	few	CASMGRVRETQYF	TGTGCCAGCATGGGAAGGGTGCGGGAGACCCAGTACTTC
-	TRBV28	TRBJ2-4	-	CTSSLYDGAGQYF	TGTACCAGCAGTTTATACGATGGGGCAGGGCAGTACTTC
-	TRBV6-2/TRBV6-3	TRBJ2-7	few	CASNGGTTYEQYF	TGTGCCAGCAACGGGGGTACGACCTACGAGCAGTACTTC
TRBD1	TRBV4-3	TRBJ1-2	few	CASSPSSGQGYGYTF	TGCGCCAGCAGCCCTTCTTCGGGACAGGGGTATGGCTACACCTTC
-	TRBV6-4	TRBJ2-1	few	CASSVPQSSYNEQFF	TGTGCCAGCAGTGTCCCACAGAGCTCCTACAATGAGCAGTTCTTC
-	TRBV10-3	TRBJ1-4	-	CAISESSVNEKLFF	TGTGCCATCAGTGAGTCGTCCGTCAATGAAAAACTGTTTTTT
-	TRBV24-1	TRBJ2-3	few	CATSDFRLVGTDTQYF	TGTGCCACCAGTGATTTTCGGCTAGTTGGGACAGATACGCAGTATTTT
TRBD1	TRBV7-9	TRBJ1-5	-	CASSPGTGRSQPQHF	TGTGCCAGCAGCCCAGGGACAGGGAGAAGCCAGCCCCAGCATTTT
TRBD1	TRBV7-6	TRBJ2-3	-	CASSLTGQGLSTDTQYF	TGTGCCAGCAGCTTAACCGGACAGGGTTTAAGCACAGATACGCAGTATTTT
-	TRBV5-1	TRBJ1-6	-	CASSLRPSSYNSPLHF	TGCGCCAGCAGCCTCCGACCGAGCTCCTATAATTCACCCCTCCACTTT
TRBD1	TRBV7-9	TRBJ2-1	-	CASRVQGSLINEQFF	TGTGCCAGCAGAGTACAGGGGTCTCTTATCAATGAGCAGTTCTTC
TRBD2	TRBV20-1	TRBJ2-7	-	CSAREERGLAYEQYF	TGCAGTGCTAGAGAAGAGCGGGGCCTGGCCTACGAGCAGTACTTC
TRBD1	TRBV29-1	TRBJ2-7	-	CSVQTGQLVSSSYEQYF	TGCAGCGTTCAAACGGGACAGCTTGTTTCGAGCTCCTACGAGCAGTACTTC